Shown below are 23 T cell receptor beta chains from a single sample sequenced in a study of a mutant IDH1 vaccine in newly diagnosed glioma. Indicated time point: week 47, end of study. Vaccination comprised doses that each held 300 ug of mutant IDH1 20-mer peptide, plus topical imiquimod. Assay used: immunoSEQ multiplex PCR; TCRdb lists only in-frame clones, some missing. This table has more than 30,000 clones, about four fifths appearing once. These receptors' targets are unknown. This specimen consisted of PBMCs, obtained from a glioma patient whose treatment included an IDH1 peptide vaccine. Receptors were obtained from a man younger than 45 with glioma.

This clone turned up a few times. The rearrangement links TRBV19 to TRBJ1-1; no clear D gene. The CDR3 is 13 amino acids. V was trimmed by 1 base and J by 1 base, leaving 4 bases between them. Germline-derived CDR1 and CDR2 are LNHDA and SQIVND (reference sequence). DNA for the CDR3: TGTGCCAGTAGTATAGCGGAGAACACTGAAGCTTTCTTT. Its translation is CASSIAENTEAFF.

The chain uses TRBV6-1 and TRBJ2-7, with a weak D call TRBD1 (6 bases). Germline V lookup: CDR1 MNHNS, CDR2 SASEGT. Trimming stripped 2 bases from V and 0 bases from J, with 17 bases between. The CDR3 is 17 residues long. DNA for the CDR3: TGTGCCAGCAGTGAACCTATAACAAACAGGGACTCCTACGAGCAGTACTTC. Encoded protein: CASSEPITNRDSYEQYF.

The rearrangement uses TRBV30 and TRBJ1-1; D not certain. The CDR3 covers 15 residues. Germline V lookup: CDR1 GTSNPN, CDR2 SVGIG (reference sequence). The ends were cut back, 0 bases at V and 4 bases at J, with 15 bases in the middle. The CDR3 loop is CAWSVKVGGGTEAFF. The CDR3 bases are TGTGCCTGGAGTGTAAAGGTCGGAGGAGGCACTGAAGCTTTCTTT.

The V call is TRBV19, the J call TRBJ1-5, with TRBD1 matching over 10 bases. The length of the CDR3 is 14 residues. Looked up from germline, CDR1 is LNHDA and CDR2 is SQIVND (reference sequence). J lost 4 bases, V lost 7 bases, and 4 bases had no gene match. CDR3 nucleotides: TGTGCCAGTAATATGGGACAGGGGAATCAGCCCCAGCATTTT. Protein sequence: CASNMGQGNQPQHF.

The chain carries TRBV7-2 and TRBJ2-7; D perhaps matches TRBD2 (6 bases). This CDR3 is 14 amino acids long. The ends were cut back, 3 bases at V and 3 bases at J, with 12 bases in the middle. Germline V gene sequence: CDR1 SGHTA, CDR2 FQGNSA. The CDR3 here is CASSLGTSIYEQYF. In nucleotides, the CDR3 is TGTGCCAGCAGCTTGGGGACTTCTATCTACGAGCAGTACTTC. Using reference TRBV7-2 and TRBJ2-7 for the parts outside the CDR3, the full variable domain is GAGVSQSPSNKVTEKGKDVELRCDPISGHTALYWYRQSLGQGLEFLIYFQGNSAPDKSGLPSDRFSAERTGGSVSTLTIQRTQQEDSAVYLCASSLGTSIYEQYFGPGTRLTVT.

The chain is built from TRBV7-7 and TRBJ2-2; D is undetermined. The ends were cut back, 7 bases at V and 3 bases at J, with 6 bases in the middle. CDR1 and CDR2 from the germline V gene are SSHAT and FNYEAQ (reference sequence). CDR3 length: 12 residues. DNA for the CDR3: TGTGCCAGCATCTCCGACACCGGGGAGCTGTTTTTT. Residues: CASISDTGELFF.

To note about this clone: Relative to the germline gene, one junction end is altered; a read error may explain this. The V call is TRBV5-1, the J call TRBJ1-6; D is unclear. Germline CDR1 SGHRS, CDR2 YFSETQ. CDR3 length: 16 amino acids. CDR3 coding DNA: TGCGCCGGCAGCCCAAGTCTGAGCTCCTATAATTCACCCCTCCACTTT. Protein: CAGSPSLSSYNSPLHF.

The J gene is TRBJ2-7, the V gene TRBV29-1; a possible D gene is TRBD2 (7 bases). The CDR3 is 12 amino acids. CDR1 is SQVTM and CDR2 is ANQGSEA in the germline V gene. V gave up 7 bases and J gave up 5 bases, with 15 bases separating them. In nucleotides, the CDR3 is TGCAGCGGGAGGGGGGGAAACAACGAGCAGTACTTC. Residues: CSGRGGNNEQYF.

The chain joins TRBV7-9 to TRBJ2-2; TRBD2 might be the D (6 bases). This CDR3 contains 14 residues. Germline V gene lookup returns CDR1 SEHNR and CDR2 FQNEAQ (reference sequence). V was shortened by 10 bases and J by 1 base, with 13 bases between the two germline ends. The CDR3 protein is CATPFGRNTGELFF. CDR3 DNA sequence: TGTGCCACCCCATTCGGGAGGAACACCGGGGAGCTGTTTTTT.

The rearrangement links TRBV5-1 to TRBJ2-1, with 7 positions matching TRBD1. CDR1 and CDR2 (germline): SGHRS, YFSETQ. CDR3 length: 13 residues. The J segment lost 3 bases and the V segment lost 6 bases, leaving 3 bases of the junction unmatched. This chain's CDR3 is CASTPGGYNEQFF. The CDR3 DNA reads TGCGCCAGCACCCCAGGGGGCTACAATGAGCAGTTCTTC.

This clone was observed once. The chain couples TRBV11-3 to TRBJ2-1; 12 bases match TRBD2. The CDR3 is 18 residues long. V lost 1 base, J lost 9 bases, and 13 bases stayed unmatched. Germline V gene lookup returns CDR1 SGHNT and CDR2 YENEEA. The CDR3 loop reads CASSLGLALAGGRIEQFF. CDR3 nucleotides: TGTGCCAGCAGCTTAGGGTTGGCCCTAGCGGGAGGGCGTATTGAGCAGTTCTTC.

The V and J genes are TRBV5-1 and TRBJ1-4; unclear D gene. The CDR3 sequence is 15 residues long. The V end was cut by 4 bases, the J end by 3 bases, with 13 bases between. Germline V lookup: CDR1 SGHRS, CDR2 YFSETQ. CDR3 sequence reads: CASSPLLGANEKLFF. The DNA of the CDR3 is TGCGCCAGCAGCCCCCTCCTGGGAGCTAATGAAAAACTGTTTTTT.

This clone has only a few counts. J is TRBJ2-7 and V is TRBV7-9; possible D gene TRBD1, 6 bases. The CDR3 loop spans 12 amino acids. Germline values: CDR1 SEHNR, CDR2 FQNEAQ (reference sequence). Trimming pared 6 bases from V and 7 bases from J, leaving 13 bases between. The CDR3 is CASRDAGVEQYF. CDR3 coding DNA: TGTGCCAGCAGGGATGCAGGGGTAGAGCAGTACTTC.

A few counts support this clone. The rearrangement uses TRBV27 and TRBJ1-5; D is unclear. The CDR3 has 13 amino acids. The V end lost 3 bases, the J end lost 0 bases, and 3 bases lay between the germline ends. Per germline, CDR1 MNHEY and CDR2 SMNVEV (reference sequence). The CDR3: CASSFNSNQPQHF. DNA of the CDR3: TGTGCCAGCAGTTTTAATAGCAATCAGCCCCAGCATTTT.

The genes are TRBV7-9 and TRBJ1-5; the D is unclear. This CDR3 comprises 15 residues. CDR1 is SEHNR and CDR2 is FQNEAQ in the germline V gene (reference sequence). V lost 1 base and J 3 bases, leaving 10 bases between the germline ends. The CDR3 DNA reads as TGTGCCAGCAGCTTAGGGATACAGTTCAATCAGCCCCAGCATTTT. It is translated as CASSLGIQFNQPQHF.

This chain joins TRBV10-2 and TRBJ2-7; TRBD2 matches 8 bases. The CDR3 is 14 amino acids. The germline CDR1 and CDR2 sequences are WSHSY and SAAADI. V shed 8 bases, J shed 0 bases, and the junction held 6 bases outside the gene matches. The CDR3 nucleotides read TGCGCCAGCGGCGAGCGGGGGAACTCCTACGAGCAGTACTTC. Translated: CASGERGNSYEQYF.

The chain joins TRBV18 to TRBJ2-3, with TRBD2 identical over 8 bases. The CDR3 length is 16 residues. Germline V gives CDR1 KGHSH, CDR2 LQKENI. Trimming cost V 3 bases and J 4 bases; bases outside gene matches: 9. CDR3 sequence: CASSPKSGGGADTQYF. The CDR3 DNA sequence: TGTGCCAGCTCACCGAAGAGCGGGGGAGGCGCAGATACGCAGTATTTT.

This rearrangement joins TRBV6-6 to TRBJ1-2, with a possible D match to TRBD1 (5 bases). The germline gives CDR1 MNHNY, CDR2 SVGAGI (reference sequence). Between the trimmed V and J ends, which lost 6 bases and 8 bases, there was a span of 22 bases. This CDR3 has 15 amino acids. CDR3: CASRLTQAPTGGYTF. The CDR3 region has the DNA TGTGCCAGCAGACTGACACAGGCGCCGACGGGAGGCTACACCTTC.

The CDR3 sequence is CASSMPGQETQYF. DNA of the CDR3: TGTGCCAGTAGTATGCCGGGGCAAGAGACCCAGTACTTC. This chain joins TRBV19 and TRBJ2-5, with TRBD2 as a possible D gene (5 bases). The CDR3 runs to 13 residues. V lost 3 bases and J 2 bases, leaving 7 bases between the germline ends. The germline CDR1 and CDR2 sequences are LNHDA and SQIVND (reference sequence).

The chain combines TRBV5-5 with TRBJ1-3; 7 positions agree with TRBD1. The germline V gene has CDR1 SGHKS and CDR2 YYEKEE (reference sequence). This CDR3 spans 16 amino acids. The V gene end was trimmed by 4 bases and the J gene end by 0 bases; junction bases not matched to a gene: 7. CDR3 amino acids: CASSGRQGSSGNTIYF. The CDR3 DNA follows: TGTGCCAGCAGCGGTCGACAGGGAAGCTCTGGAAACACCATATATTTT.

V usage is TRBV7-2 and J usage is TRBJ1-5; D call uncertain. V lost 0 bases and J lost 0, with 6 bases in between. CDR3 length: 15 amino acids. The germline gives CDR1 SGHTA, CDR2 FQGNSA. DNA for the CDR3: TGTGCCAGCAGCTTAGCGGGGTATAGCAATCAGCCCCAGCATTTT. Translated, it gives CASSLAGYSNQPQHF.

The chain has TRBV18 and TRBJ2-5; 9 bases align to TRBD2. The CDR3 runs to 14 residues. V was clipped by 6 bases and J by 3 bases; unmatched bases: 5. The V gene's germline CDR1 is KGHSH and CDR2 LQKENI. Here the CDR3 DNA reads TGTGCCAGCTCGCCTAGCGGGGAGGAAGAGACCCAGTACTTC. The encoded protein is CASSPSGEEETQYF.

The chain uses TRBV29-1 and TRBJ2-3, with TRBD1 matching 8 bases. The CDR3 is 15 residues long. V lost 6 bases and J lost 0; bases outside the gene matches: 8. Germline CDR1 reads SQVTM; CDR2 reads ANQGSEA. CDR3 bases: TGCAGCGTCCCCCGGCAGGGGGCGAGCACAGATACGCAGTATTTT. Protein: CSVPRQGASTDTQYF.